The clone carrying this T cell receptor beta chain was detected a few times. Its antigen is undetermined. This record comes from a study of T cells after yellow fever vaccination. The overall study: When fractions had low cell numbers, they were prepared with SMART-Seq v4 Ultra Low Input. Study-wide points: Abundant clonotypes from the bulk population could have been carried over as contaminants into FACS-sorted repertoires. There was a small share of clonotypes that showed up in both the CD4 and CD8 compartments.

5'RACE template switching generated TCR cDNA, adding a universal primer site and UMIs. Via MiXCR, TCRdb re-called the 5' RACE reads, giving one row per CDR3 protein. The sample yields hundreds of thousands of distinct CDR3 sequences, 17% seen once. This material consisted of PBMCs, taken more than 4 days after the first yellow fever vaccination. This sequence originates from a man aged 18 to 30 who received the YFV17D yellow fever vaccine.

The CDR3 DNA is TGTGCCAGCAGCTTCTCCCTAGCGGGGCCCGGGGAGCTGTTTTTT. It yields the protein CASSFSLAGPGELFF. The chain couples TRBV7-8 to TRBJ2-2; TRBD2 matches at 9 bases. CDR1 is SGHVS and CDR2 is FQNEAQ in the germline V gene. The CDR3 has 15 residues. V lost 3 bases, J lost 6 bases, and 5 bases stayed unmatched.